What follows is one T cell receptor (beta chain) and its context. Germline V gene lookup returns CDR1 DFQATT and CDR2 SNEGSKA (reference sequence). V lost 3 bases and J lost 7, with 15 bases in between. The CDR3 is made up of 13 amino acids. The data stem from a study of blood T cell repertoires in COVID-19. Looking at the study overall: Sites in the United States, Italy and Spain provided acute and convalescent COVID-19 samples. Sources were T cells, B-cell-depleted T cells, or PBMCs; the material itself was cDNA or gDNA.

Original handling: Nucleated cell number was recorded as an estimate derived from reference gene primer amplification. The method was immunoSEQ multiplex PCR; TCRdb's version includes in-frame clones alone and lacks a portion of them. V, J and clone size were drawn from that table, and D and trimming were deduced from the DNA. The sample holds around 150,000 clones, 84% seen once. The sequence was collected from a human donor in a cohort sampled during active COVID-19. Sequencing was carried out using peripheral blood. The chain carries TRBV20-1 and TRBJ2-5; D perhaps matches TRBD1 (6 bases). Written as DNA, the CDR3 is TGCAGTGCTAGTTGGGGGCCTCAGGGGACCCAGTACTTC. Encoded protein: CSASWGPQGTQYF.